This TCR beta chain was recovered during a study of PD-L1 blockade in urothelial cancer. Sequenced by immunoSEQ multiplex PCR; TCRdb stores in-frame clones only, minus some. The sample holds under 40,000 clones; 75% to 90% are singletons and the top ten take roughly 2.1%. To note about this clone: What it binds is unknown.

General observations from the study: Tumor-associated TCR clones expanded more in blood at 3 weeks in patients with durable benefit.

The source was PBMCs, collected around atezolizumab (anti-PD-L1) treatment. This receptor was taken from a man in his 60s with urothelial cancer.

The CDR3 bases are TGTGCCAGCAGCCCCGGCGGCTCTGGGGCCAACGTCCTGACTTTC. Protein: CASSPGGSGANVLTF. The V gene is TRBV5-5, the J gene TRBJ2-6; D remains unclear. V was pared by 4 bases and J by 0 bases, with 8 bases between. This CDR3 has 15 residues. CDR1 is SGHKS and CDR2 is YYEKEE in the germline V gene (reference sequence).